A selection of T cell receptor beta chains follows, all from one sample in a study of blood T cell repertoires in COVID-19. Clones were read by immunoSEQ multiplex PCR, and TCRdb kept only the in-frame ones, dropping some. This table holds 60,000 to 70,000 clones, approximately 91% found once. Material for sequencing was peripheral blood. The receptors here all came from a human donor with active COVID-19. The donor label of this sample is uncertain. CDR3s include the opening cysteine and the closing phenylalanine or tryptophan. D genes are given only for firm matches. The size entry is marked missing in some rows and otherwise reads once, few, many or a size class.

clone_size,v_call,j_call,d_call,cdr3_aa,cdr3_nt
-,TRBV30,TRBJ2-3,-,CAWSGLEVYTQYF,TGTGCCTGGAGTGGTCTAGAAGTGTACACGCAGTATTTT
-,TRBV2,TRBJ2-3,TRBD2,CASSDGLGMGRDTQYF,TGTGCCAGCAGTGACGGACTAGGGATGGGCCGCGATACGCAGTATTTT
-,TRBV19,TRBJ1-1,TRBD1,CASSTTGVNTEAFF,TGTGCCAGTAGTACAACAGGGGTGAACACTGAAGCTTTCTTT
-,TRBV19,TRBJ2-3,TRBD2,CASSIQPSGSTDTQYF,TGTGCCAGTAGTATACAGCCTAGCGGGAGCACAGATACGCAGTATTTT
once,TRBV6-2/TRBV6-3,TRBJ2-1,-,CASSYSMAHNEQFF,TGTGCCAGCAGTTACTCGATGGCACACAATGAGCAGTTCTTC
-,TRBV28,TRBJ1-1,TRBD1,CASSFGTAEAFF,TGTGCCAGCAGTTTTGGGACAGCTGAAGCTTTCTTT
-,TRBV24-1,TRBJ2-1,TRBD1,CATSAGGQYNEQFF,TGTGCCACCAGTGCAGGGGGCCAATACAATGAGCAGTTCTTC
-,TRBV5-8,TRBJ1-1,-,CASSLRLATEAFF,TGTGCCAGCAGCTTGAGATTGGCCACTGAAGCTTTCTTT
once,TRBV5-8,TRBJ1-2,-,CASSLVLRDYGYTF,TGTGCCAGCAGCTTGGTTTTGCGGGACTATGGCTACACCTTC
-,TRBV4-3,TRBJ2-7,TRBD2,CASSQDQRTSILDEQYF,TGCGCCAGCAGCCAAGATCAAAGGACTAGCATCCTGGACGAGCAGTACTTC
-,TRBV6-5,TRBJ2-7,TRBD2,CASRPVAGPSYEQYF,TGTGCCAGCAGGCCCGTAGCGGGACCCTCCTACGAGCAGTACTTC
-,TRBV28,TRBJ2-7,-,CASVEGTPSYEQYF,TGTGCCAGCGTGGAGGGGACCCCCTCCTACGAGCAGTACTTC
once,TRBV7-9,TRBJ1-3,-,CASSLSGAGNTIYF,TGTGCCAGCAGCTTGTCAGGGGCTGGAAACACCATATATTTT
-,TRBV7-9,TRBJ1-1,TRBD1,CASSLGGDRVKAFF,TGTGCCAGCAGCTTAGGGGGGGACAGGGTGAAAGCTTTCTTT
-,TRBV7-8,TRBJ2-1,-,CASSSNTNEQFF,TGTGCCAGCAGCTCGAACACCAATGAGCAGTTCTTC
-,TRBV7-2,TRBJ2-5,-,CASSPDRTQETQYF,TGTGCCAGCAGCCCAGACAGGACTCAAGAGACCCAGTACTTC
-,TRBV9,TRBJ2-1,-,CASSPGGLGNEQFF,TGTGCCAGCAGCCCCGGCGGGCTAGGGAATGAGCAGTTCTTC
-,TRBV20-1,TRBJ2-5,-,CSARASETQYF,TGCAGTGCTAGAGCCTCTGAGACCCAGTACTTC
-,TRBV7-3,TRBJ2-1,TRBD1,CASSLTPKRQGEQREQFF,TGTGCCAGCAGCTTAACCCCGAAACGACAGGGGGAGCAGCGGGAGCAGTTCTTC
-,TRBV10-1,TRBJ2-1,-,CASSETRGWEQFF,TGCGCCAGCAGTGAGACCCGGGGGTGGGAGCAGTTCTTC
-,TRBV30,TRBJ2-3,-,CAWSGLGGSTDTQYF,TGTGCCTGGAGTGGGCTCGGCGGGAGCACAGATACGCAGTATTTT
once,TRBV29-1,TRBJ1-5,-,CSVEIASAGGNQPQHF,TGCAGCGTTGAAATAGCATCTGCAGGGGGCAATCAGCCCCAGCATTTT
-,TRBV3-1/TRBV3-2,TRBJ2-5,-,CASSHGTVQETQYF,TGTGCCAGCAGCCACGGGACTGTCCAAGAGACCCAGTACTTC
-,TRBV11-2,TRBJ2-7,TRBD2,CASGEPPGLASYEQYF,TGTGCCAGCGGAGAACCGCCGGGACTAGCGTCCTACGAGCAGTACTTC
-,TRBV30,TRBJ1-5,-,CAWGANQPQHF,TGTGCCTGGGGGGCCAATCAGCCCCAGCATTTT
few,TRBV3-1/TRBV3-2,TRBJ2-7,-,CASSQGSGLAYEQYF,TGTGCCAGCAGCCAAGGGTCGGGACTTGCCTACGAGCAGTACTTC
-,TRBV5-5,TRBJ1-4,TRBD1,CASSVGPTGLGEKLFF,TGTGCCAGCAGCGTGGGGCCGACAGGGTTGGGAGAAAAACTGTTTTTT
-,TRBV5-1,TRBJ2-3,TRBD2,CASSQGLAGGTDTQYF,TGCGCCAGCAGCCAGGGACTAGCGGGAGGCACAGATACGCAGTATTTT
-,TRBV11-2,TRBJ1-2,TRBD1,CASSVGTGPEGYTF,TGTGCCAGCTCCGTAGGGACAGGGCCAGAGGGCTACACCTTC
-,TRBV7-2,TRBJ2-3,-,CASSLEGPPDTQYF,TGTGCCAGCAGCCTCGAGGGCCCCCCAGATACGCAGTATTTT
-,TRBV28,TRBJ2-1,-,CAGGSGYNEQFF,TGTGCCGGGGGGAGCGGATACAATGAGCAGTTCTTC
few,TRBV29-1,TRBJ2-2,-,CSVSEVGTGELFF,TGCAGCGTTAGTGAGGTGGGCACCGGGGAGCTGTTTTTT
few,TRBV21-1,TRBJ2-7,-,CASNPDGVYEQYF,TGTGCCAGCAATCCTGACGGGGTCTACGAGCAGTACTTC
-,TRBV27,TRBJ2-2,-,CARRHNTGELFF,TGTGCCAGGAGACACAACACCGGGGAGCTGTTTTTT
once,TRBV5-4,TRBJ2-5,TRBD1,CASSLPPSTGGETQYF,TGTGCCAGCAGCTTGCCACCTTCTACAGGGGGAGAGACCCAGTACTTC
-,TRBV19,TRBJ1-4,-,CASRAGRTTNEKLFF,TGTGCCAGTAGGGCAGGCCGAACAACTAATGAAAAACTGTTTTTT
-,TRBV13,TRBJ1-2,-,CASSPSSFESYGYTF,TGTGCCAGCAGCCCTTCTTCGTTTGAGTCGTATGGCTACACCTTC
-,TRBV6-5,TRBJ2-5,-,CASSYSGGRETQYF,TGTGCCAGCAGTTACTCCGGGGGGCGAGAGACCCAGTACTTC
-,TRBV11-3,TRBJ2-1,TRBD2,CASRLADSSYNEQFF,TGTGCCAGCAGACTAGCGGACAGCTCCTACAATGAGCAGTTCTTC
-,TRBV19,TRBJ2-3,TRBD2,CASSMGGGSFDTQYF,TGTGCCAGTAGTATGGGTGGCGGGAGTTTCGATACGCAGTATTTT